This T cell receptor beta chain was identified during a study of blood T cells in healthy people across ages. PCR was performed a second time for 7 to 11 cycles using a sample-barcoded 5' primer and a J-beta primer mix. Each of the samples gave a minimum of 2.5 million paired-end reads that contained CDR3. From the 5' RACE reads, TCRdb called clonotypes with MiXCR, one entry per CDR3 protein. The sample has about 1,800,000 distinct CDR3 sequences; about 30% are singletons. This clonotype came up many times. Trimming removed 6 bases at V and 0 bases at J, with 15 bases between. The CDR3 extends over 15 amino acids. Germline V gene sequence: CDR1 DFQATT, CDR2 SNEGSKA (reference sequence). A minimum of 7 million PBMCs was isolated per sample.

The rearrangement links TRBV20-1 to TRBJ2-1, with D maybe TRBD2 (6 bases). The sequence derives from a woman in her twenties or thirties in good health. Sample: blood. DNA for the CDR3: TGCAGTGCCCCGGGGAACGGGGGCTCCTACAATGAGCAGTTCTTC. Its translation is CSAPGNGGSYNEQFF.